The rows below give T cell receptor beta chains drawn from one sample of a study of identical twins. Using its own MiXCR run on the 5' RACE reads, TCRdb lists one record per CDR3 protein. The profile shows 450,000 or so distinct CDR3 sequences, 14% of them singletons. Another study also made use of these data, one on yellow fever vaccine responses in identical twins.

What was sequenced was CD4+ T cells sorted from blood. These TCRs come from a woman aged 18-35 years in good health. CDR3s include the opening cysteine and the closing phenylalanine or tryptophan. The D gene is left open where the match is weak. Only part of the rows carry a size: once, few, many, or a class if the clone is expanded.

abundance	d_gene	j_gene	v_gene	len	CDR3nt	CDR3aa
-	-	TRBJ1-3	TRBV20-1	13	TGCAGACCCAGGGGAGGCTCTGGAAACACCATATATTTT	CRPRGGSGNTIYF
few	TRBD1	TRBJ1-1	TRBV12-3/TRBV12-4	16	TGTGCCAGCAGTTGGGACAGGGGCGGCCTGGGCACTGAAGCTTTCTTT	CASSWDRGGLGTEAFF
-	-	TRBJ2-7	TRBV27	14	TGTGCCAGCAGTTTAAACCCAACCGGCTACGAGCAGTACTTC	CASSLNPTGYEQYF
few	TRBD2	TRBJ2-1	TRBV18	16	TGTGCCAGCTCACCGATGGCCACAGGGACTAGCGAGAAGCAGTTCTTC	CASSPMATGTSEKQFF
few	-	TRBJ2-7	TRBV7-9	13	TGTGCCAGCAGCTTACGGGTCAGCTACGAGCAGTACTTC	CASSLRVSYEQYF
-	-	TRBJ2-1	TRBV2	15	TGTGCCAGCAGTGAACGTCAAATCTCCTACAATGAGCAGTTCTTC	CASSERQISYNEQFF
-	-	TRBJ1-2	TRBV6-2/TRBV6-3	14	TGTGCCAGCAGTCCCAGGGTTGAAGACTATGGCTACACCTTC	CASSPRVEDYGYTF
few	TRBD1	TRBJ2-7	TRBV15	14	TGTGCCACCAGCAGAGATTCGACAGGGAAGGTTCAGTACTTC	CATSRDSTGKVQYF
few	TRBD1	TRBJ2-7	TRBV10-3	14	TGTGCCATCAGGGCCGGGACAGGGAATTACGAGCAGTACTTC	CAIRAGTGNYEQYF
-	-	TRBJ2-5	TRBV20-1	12	TGCAGTGCGCCAGACAGCTCGGAGACCCAGTACTTC	CSAPDSSETQYF
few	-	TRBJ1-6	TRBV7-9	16	TGTGCCAGCAGCTCAACCGGGGCAGGGGAGAGGTCACCCCTCCACTTT	CASSSTGAGERSPLHF
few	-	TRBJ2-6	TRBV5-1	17	TGCGCCAGCAGCTACCGGACAGTCGGCTCTGGGGCCAACGTCCTGACTTTC	CASSYRTVGSGANVLTF
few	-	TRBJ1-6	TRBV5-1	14	TGCGCCAGCAGCTGGGGACTGGTGGATTCACCCCTCCACTTT	CASSWGLVDSPLHF
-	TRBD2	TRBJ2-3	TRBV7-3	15	TGTGCCAGCAGATTTAGCGGGGGGGCCACAGATACGCAGTATTTT	CASRFSGGATDTQYF
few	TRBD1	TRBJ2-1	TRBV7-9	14	TGTGCCAGCAGCCTGTCCGGGACAGGGGATGAGCAGTTCTTC	CASSLSGTGDEQFF
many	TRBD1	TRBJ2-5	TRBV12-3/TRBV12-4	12	TGTGCCAGCAGGGGGACAGTCCAGACCCAGTACTTC	CASRGTVQTQYF
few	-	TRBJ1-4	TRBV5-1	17	TGCGCCAGCAGCTTCGGAGCAGGGGCCTCAACTAATGAAAAACTGTTTTTT	CASSFGAGASTNEKLFF
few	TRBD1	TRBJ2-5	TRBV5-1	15	TGCGCCAGCAGCCGAGGGACAGGGGGCGAAGAGACCCAGTACTTC	CASSRGTGGEETQYF
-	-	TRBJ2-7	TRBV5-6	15	TGTGCCAGCAGACCAACACCGGTCGGAGCCTACGAGCAGTACTTC	CASRPTPVGAYEQYF
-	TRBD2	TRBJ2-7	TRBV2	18	TGTGCCAGCAGTGAGATTGGTAGCGGGTACCGATTAGACTACGAGCAGTACTTC	CASSEIGSGYRLDYEQYF
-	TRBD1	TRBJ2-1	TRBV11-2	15	TGTGCCAGCACCAAAACAGGGGGCGCGGGGAATGAGCAGTTCTTC	CASTKTGGAGNEQFF
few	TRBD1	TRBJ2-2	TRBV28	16	TGTGCCAGCAGTTTAACGGGACAGCTCGCAAAAGGAGAGCTGTTTTTT	CASSLTGQLAKGELFF
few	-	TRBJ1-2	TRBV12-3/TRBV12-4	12	TGTGCCAGCAGTTCGTTCAACTATGGCTACACCTTC	CASSSFNYGYTF
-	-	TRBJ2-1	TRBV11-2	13	TGTGCCAGCAGCTCTAGATGGCCGGATGAGCAGTTCTTC	CASSSRWPDEQFF
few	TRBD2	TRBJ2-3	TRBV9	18	TGTGCCAGCAGCGCCGGACTAGCGGGGGCCTCTAGCACAGATACGCAGTATTTT	CASSAGLAGASSTDTQYF
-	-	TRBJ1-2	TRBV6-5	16	TGTGCCAGCAGTTACTCGAGGTTTGGGGGCAGCTATGGCTACACCTTC	CASSYSRFGGSYGYTF
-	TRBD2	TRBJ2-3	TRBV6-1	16	TGTGCCAGCAGTGCGACGGCGGGGGGTGTGTCAGATACGCAGTATTTT	CASSATAGGVSDTQYF
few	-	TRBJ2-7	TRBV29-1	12	TGCAGCGTTGGGTCCGGGACTGCCGAGCAGTACTTC	CSVGSGTAEQYF
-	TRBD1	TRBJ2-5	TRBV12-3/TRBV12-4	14	TGTGGACAGGGGAAGGGGGCCCCAAGGGAGACCCAGTACTTC	CGQGKGAPRETQYF